The T cell receptor beta chain under discussion was sequenced for a study of blood T cell repertoires in COVID-19. Study as a whole: Samples taken during acute and convalescent COVID-19 were collected in the United States, Italy and Spain. T cells, B-cell-depleted T cells, or PBMCs provided the cDNA or gDNA that served as material.

Trimming removed 7 bases from V and 3 bases from J, with 12 bases in between. CDR1 and CDR2 from the germline V gene are SQVTM and ANQGSEA. The CDR3 runs to 12 residues. Per the authors' pipeline: The authors estimated nucleated cell counts from reference gene primer amplification. Sequencing was performed with immunoSEQ multiplex PCR; in TCRdb, only in-frame clones are kept and a portion is missing. V and J calls plus clone size are reproduced from that table; the DNA served to infer D and trimming. The table records around 59,000 clones, approximately 90% of them present only once. What was sequenced was peripheral blood. The chain has TRBV29-1 and TRBJ1-1; D possibly corresponds to TRBD1 (5 bases). The origin of this receptor is a man in his 60s with acute or convalescent COVID-19. The chain's CDR3 is CSGGGGDTEAFF. As DNA, the CDR3 is TGCAGCGGTGGGGGGGGTGACACTGAAGCTTTCTTT.